This note documents a single T cell receptor (beta chain) sequence. Its target is unknown. This sample stems from a study of cytotoxic CD8 clonotypes in ibrutinib-treated CLL. About the research overall: Researchers reported ten to twelve relapsed/refractory and some 14 treatment-naive patients, some 18 of them IGHV unmutated. The response samples were taken once patients had been treated for a median of about 12 months, range 6 to 36. General study findings and limits: There were differences in sampling times between sustained-remission and progressing patients. Clonality showed a rise at ibrutinib response that reversed toward baseline at progression.

Germline-derived CDR1 and CDR2 are SGHRS and YFSETQ. The J segment lost 2 bases and the V segment lost 4 bases, leaving 3 bases of the junction unmatched. The CDR3 runs 13 residues. The repertoire was sequenced with immunoSEQ multiplex PCR; TCRdb's copy has only in-frame clones and lacks some. The sample contains just over 200,000 clones, nearly 80% of which appear only once. The material sequenced was PBMCs, taken after 12 months of ibrutinib treatment. The V and J genes are TRBV5-1 and TRBJ2-7, with 7 bases identical to TRBD1. The sequence derives from a human donor with chronic lymphocytic leukemia. As DNA, the CDR3 is TGCGCCAGCAGCGAGGGACAGACCTACGAGCAGTACTTC. Protein product: CASSEGQTYEQYF.